These T cell receptor beta chains were read from a single sample in a study of graft-versus-host responses after intestinal transplantation. No antigen has been identified for these receptors. Assay: immunoSEQ multiplex PCR; the TCRdb copy retains only in-frame clones and omits some. The sample shows some 92,000 clones, 80% to 95% of them seen only once. The material was unstimulated CD4+ T cells sorted from spleen or lymph node cells, obtained before intestinal transplant. These receptors were collected from a human donor who received an intestinal transplant. CDR3s include the opening cysteine and the closing phenylalanine or tryptophan. A D gene is named only where the DNA matches it firmly. Not all rows give a size; the values are once, few, many and, for expanded clones, a class.

>TRBV4-1|TRBJ1-3|.|15|.
CASSQDPGWGNTIYF
TGCGCCAGCAGCCAAGACCCAGGGTGGGGAAACACCATATATTTT
>TRBV7-2|TRBJ2-7|.|14|TRBD1
CASSLRTGAYEQYF
TGTGCCAGCAGCTTAAGGACAGGGGCCTACGAGCAGTACTTC
>TRBV27|TRBJ1-3|.|16|.
CASSAGWLSTGNTIYF
TGTGCCAGCAGTGCAGGGTGGTTAAGTACTGGAAACACCATATATTTT
>TRBV29-1|TRBJ2-5|.|12|TRBD1
CSVGDSPETQYF
TGCAGCGTTGGGGACAGCCCGGAGACCCAGTACTTC
>TRBV27|TRBJ2-3|.|15|TRBD1
CASSRTGPSTDTQYF
TGTGCCAGCAGCAGGACAGGTCCTAGCACAGATACGCAGTATTTT
>TRBV7-9|TRBJ2-5|.|13|.
CASSPQGGGSPYF
TGTGCCAGCAGCCCCCAAGGGGGGGGGTCTCCATACTTC
>TRBV11-1|TRBJ2-2|.|16|TRBD2
CASSLGASGNTGELFF
TGTGCCAGCAGCTTAGGGGCTAGCGGGAACACCGGGGAGCTGTTTTTT
>TRBV19|TRBJ1-1|.|15|TRBD1
CASIDRDRGLGEAFF
TGTGCCAGTATAGACCGGGACAGGGGACTCGGTGAAGCTTTCTTT
>TRBV7-2|TRBJ2-7|.|14|.
CASGPGGQPYEQYF
TGTGCCAGCGGCCCCGGCGGGCAGCCCTACGAGCAGTACTTC
>TRBV5-1|TRBJ2-5|.|17|TRBD2
CASSFGGLAGVKETQYF
TGCGCCAGCAGCTTTGGGGGACTAGCGGGGGTTAAAGAGACCCAGTACTTC
>TRBV5-1|TRBJ2-3|once|13|.
CASSLRRTDTQYF
TGCGCCAGCAGCTTGAGACGCACAGATACGCAGTATTTT
>TRBV5-5|TRBJ2-7|.|15|TRBD2
CASSLGVAGPYEQYF
TGTGCCAGCAGCTTAGGTGTAGCGGGACCCTACGAGCAGTACTTC
>TRBV5-4|TRBJ2-2|.|16|TRBD1
CASSSKGQGNTGELFF
TGTGCCAGCAGCTCAAAGGGACAGGGGAACACCGGGGAGCTGTTTTTT
>TRBV25-1|TRBJ2-2|once|17|TRBD2
CASSDSFASGTSGELFF
TGTGCCAGCAGTGACTCTTTCGCTAGCGGGACGTCCGGGGAGCTGTTTTTT
>TRBV19|TRBJ1-5|.|15|TRBD1
CASSMVGQQHQPQHF
TGTGCCAGTAGTATGGTGGGACAGCAACATCAGCCCCAGCATTTT
>TRBV19|TRBJ1-5|.|14|.
CASKLGRGYQPQHF
TGTGCCAGTAAACTCGGCAGGGGATATCAGCCCCAGCATTTT
>TRBV6-1|TRBJ2-1|.|14|TRBD1
CASSRDRAYNEQFF
TGTGCCAGCAGCCGGGACAGGGCGTACAATGAGCAGTTCTTC
>TRBV2|TRBJ2-1|.|13|.
CASRPGLDNEQFF
TGTGCCAGCAGGCCGGGATTGGACAATGAGCAGTTCTTC
>TRBV12-5|TRBJ2-1|.|19|TRBD2
CASGAGTSGRAGSYNEQFF
TGTGCTAGTGGTGCGGGGACTAGCGGGAGGGCCGGCTCCTACAATGAGCAGTTCTTC
>TRBV11-2|TRBJ2-1|.|16|.
CASSLDMADSYNEQFF
TGTGCCAGCAGCTTAGATATGGCGGACAGTTACAATGAGCAGTTCTTC
>TRBV7-9|TRBJ2-1|.|17|TRBD2
CASSSPSRLAGGNEQFF
TGTGCCAGCAGCTCCCCTTCCCGCCTAGCGGGAGGTAATGAGCAGTTCTTC
>TRBV27|TRBJ2-7|.|15|.
CASSYRMGNLYEQYF
TGTGCCAGCAGCTATAGAATGGGTAATCTCTACGAGCAGTACTTC
>TRBV7-9|TRBJ2-7|.|15|TRBD2
CASSSGLAVLYEQYF
TGTGCCAGCAGCTCCGGACTAGCGGTCCTCTACGAGCAGTACTTC
>TRBV6-6|TRBJ2-7|once|15|.
CASSPWLDSSYEQYF
TGTGCCAGCAGCCCCTGGCTAGACAGCTCCTACGAGCAGTACTTC
>TRBV7-6|TRBJ2-7|.|13|.
CASSSQDSYEQYF
TGTGCCAGCAGCTCACAGGACAGCTACGAGCAGTACTTC
>TRBV15|TRBJ1-5|.|15|TRBD1
CATSRVLTGSQPQHF
TGTGCCACCAGCAGAGTACTGACAGGGTCTCAGCCCCAGCATTTT